Included here is one T cell receptor beta chain sequence, with context. CDR3 length equals 15 residues. V was clipped by 3 bases and J by 5 bases; unmatched bases: 8. Germline loops: CDR1 KGHSH, CDR2 LQKENI. A second about 7 to 12 cycle PCR used barcoded and J-beta primers. With 12 random nucleotides, a template-switch adaptor tagged each individual cDNA molecule. TCRdb used MiXCR to reprocess the 5' RACE reads, holding one entry per CDR3 protein. The data hold around 650,000 distinct CDR3 sequences, with about 32% observed a single time. This sample is part of a study of blood T cells in healthy people across ages.

The clonotype was recovered from an elderly woman in good health. V is TRBV18 and J is TRBJ2-5, with TRBD1 matching over 8 bases. The material sequenced was blood. The CDR3: CASSPRQGSGETQYF. CDR3 nucleotides: TGTGCCAGCTCACCGCGACAGGGGTCCGGGGAGACCCAGTACTTC.